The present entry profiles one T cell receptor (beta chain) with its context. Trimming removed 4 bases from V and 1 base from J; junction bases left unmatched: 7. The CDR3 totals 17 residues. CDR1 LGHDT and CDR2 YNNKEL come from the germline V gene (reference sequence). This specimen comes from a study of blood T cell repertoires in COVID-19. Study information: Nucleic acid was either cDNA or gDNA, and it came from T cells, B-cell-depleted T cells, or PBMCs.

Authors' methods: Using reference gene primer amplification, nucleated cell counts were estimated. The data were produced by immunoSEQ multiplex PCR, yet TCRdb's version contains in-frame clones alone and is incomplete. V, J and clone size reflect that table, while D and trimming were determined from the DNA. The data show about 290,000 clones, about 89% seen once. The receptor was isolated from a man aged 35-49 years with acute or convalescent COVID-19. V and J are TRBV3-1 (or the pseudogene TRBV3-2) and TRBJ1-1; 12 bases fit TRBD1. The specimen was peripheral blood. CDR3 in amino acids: CASSPFRDRGPNTEAFF. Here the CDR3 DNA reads TGTGCCAGCAGCCCGTTCCGGGACAGGGGGCCGAACACTGAAGCTTTCTTT.